This record concerns one TCR beta chain sequence. The antigen is unknown. The entry originates in a study of a mutant IDH1 vaccine in newly diagnosed glioma. Produced via immunoSEQ multiplex PCR; TCRdb's table is partial and in-frame only. The table has about 34,000 clones, about 86% seen once. Noted time point: week 47, end of study. Vaccination comprised doses that each held 300 ug of mutant IDH1 20-mer peptide, plus topical imiquimod. Vaccination of patients was performed eight times, in weeks 1, 3, 5, 7, 11, 15, 19 and 23. The donors had new WHO grade 3 or 4 astrocytomas; these were IDH1-mutant and ATRX-lost. This CDR3 comprises 14 residues. Germline CDR1 reads MGHRA; CDR2 reads YSYEKL. The V and J ends lost 6 bases and 7 bases respectively, with 19 bases between them.

Material: PBMCs, obtained from a glioma patient whose treatment included an IDH1 peptide vaccine. The chain has TRBV4-1 and TRBJ2-7; perhaps D is TRBD1 or TRBD2 (5 bases each). The clonotype comes from a woman in her twenties or thirties with glioma. The CDR3: CASRGVDGSFEQYF. The CDR3 nucleotides are TGCGCCAGCAGGGGGGTCGACGGATCTTTTGAGCAGTACTTC.